The subject of this entry is one T cell receptor (beta chain). This record comes from a study of metastatic and nonmetastatic thyroid tumors. Across the whole study: From malignant and benign thyroid patients, repertoires in blood and in tumor or nodule tissue were compared.

In the original analysis: A papillary thyroid cancer distant-metastasis classifier was built from CDR3 differences across clinicopathological groups. TCRdb recomputed clones from the PCR reads via MiXCR. These V and J calls are TCRdb output, not the study's own analysis. Of about 27,000 clones in the sample, roughly 15% are singletons; the top ten hold more than 15%. The entire patient cohort was treatment-naive prior to thyroid surgery. Per the germline V gene, CDR1 is SGHRS and CDR2 is YFSETQ. The ends were cut back, 3 bases at V and 2 bases at J, with 11 bases in the middle. The CDR3 is 14 residues long.

Material for sequencing was blood. The V gene is TRBV5-1, the J gene TRBJ1-1; D gene uncertain. This clonotype was obtained from a male donor with papillary thyroid cancer or a benign thyroid nodule (not recorded which). Some clones in this sample may be carry-over from other donors' samples. CDR3 nucleotides: TGCGCCAGCAGCTCCGACGGACGAAACACTGAAGCTTTCTTT. It is translated as CASSSDGRNTEAFF. Full variable domain (outside the CDR3, taken from reference TRBV5-1 and TRBJ1-1): KAGVTQTPRYLIKTRGQQVTLSCSPISGHRSVSWYQQTPGQGLQFLFEYFSETQRNKGNFPGRFSGRQFSNSRSEMNVSTLELGDSALYLCASSSDGRNTEAFFGQGTRLTVV.